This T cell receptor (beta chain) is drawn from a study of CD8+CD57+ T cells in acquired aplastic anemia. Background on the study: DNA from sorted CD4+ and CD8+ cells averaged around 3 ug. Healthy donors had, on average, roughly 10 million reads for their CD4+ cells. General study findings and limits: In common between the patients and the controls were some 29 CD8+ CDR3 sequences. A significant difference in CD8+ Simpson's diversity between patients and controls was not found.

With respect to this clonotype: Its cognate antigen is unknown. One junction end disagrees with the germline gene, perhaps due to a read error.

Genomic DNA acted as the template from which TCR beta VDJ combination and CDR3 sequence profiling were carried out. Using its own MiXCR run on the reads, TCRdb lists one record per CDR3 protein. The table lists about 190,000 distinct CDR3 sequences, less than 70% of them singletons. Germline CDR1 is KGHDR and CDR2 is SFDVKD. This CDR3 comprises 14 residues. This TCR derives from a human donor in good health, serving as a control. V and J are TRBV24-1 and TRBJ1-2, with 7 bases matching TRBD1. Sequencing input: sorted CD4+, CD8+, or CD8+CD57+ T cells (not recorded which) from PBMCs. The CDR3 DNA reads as TGTGCCACCAGTGAAGGACAGGATAACTACGGCTACACCTTC. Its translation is CATSEGQDNYGYTF.